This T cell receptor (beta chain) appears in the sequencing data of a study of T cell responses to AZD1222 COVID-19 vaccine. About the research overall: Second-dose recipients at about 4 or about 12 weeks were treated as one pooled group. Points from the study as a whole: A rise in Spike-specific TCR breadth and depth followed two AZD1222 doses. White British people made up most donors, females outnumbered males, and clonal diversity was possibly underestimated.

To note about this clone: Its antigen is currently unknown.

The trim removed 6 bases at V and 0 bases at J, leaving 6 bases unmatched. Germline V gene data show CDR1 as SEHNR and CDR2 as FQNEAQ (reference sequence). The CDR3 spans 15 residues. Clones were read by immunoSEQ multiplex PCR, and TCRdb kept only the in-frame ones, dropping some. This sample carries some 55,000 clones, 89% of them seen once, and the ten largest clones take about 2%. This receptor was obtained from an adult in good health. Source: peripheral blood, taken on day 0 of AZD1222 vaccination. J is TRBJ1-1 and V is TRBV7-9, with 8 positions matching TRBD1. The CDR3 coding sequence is TGTGCCAGCAGGGGAGACAGGGGCATGAACACTGAAGCTTTCTTT. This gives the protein CASRGDRGMNTEAFF.